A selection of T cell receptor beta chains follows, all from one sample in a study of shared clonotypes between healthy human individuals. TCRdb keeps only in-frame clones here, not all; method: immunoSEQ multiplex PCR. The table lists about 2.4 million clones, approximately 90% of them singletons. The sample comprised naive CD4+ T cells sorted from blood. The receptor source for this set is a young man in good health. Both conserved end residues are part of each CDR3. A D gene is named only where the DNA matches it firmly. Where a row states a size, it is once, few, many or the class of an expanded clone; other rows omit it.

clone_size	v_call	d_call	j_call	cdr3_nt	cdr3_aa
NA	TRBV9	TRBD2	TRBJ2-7	TGTGCCAGCAGCGTAGGGCCGGGACTAGCGGTCTACGAGCAGTACTTC	CASSVGPGLAVYEQYF
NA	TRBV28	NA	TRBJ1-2	TGTGCCAGCCTATCGGGGCGATATGGCTACACCTTC	CASLSGRYGYTF
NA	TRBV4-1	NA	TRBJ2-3	TGCGCCAGCAGCCAAGAACGGGGGATGAGTCAAGATACGCAGTATTTT	CASSQERGMSQDTQYF
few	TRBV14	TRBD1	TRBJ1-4	TGTGCCAGCAGCCAAGATCAGACAGGGTCTAGGGAAAAACTGTTTTTT	CASSQDQTGSREKLFF
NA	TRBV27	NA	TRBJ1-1	TGTGCCAGCAGTTTTCAGGGGCACCCTGAAGCTTTCTTT	CASSFQGHPEAFF
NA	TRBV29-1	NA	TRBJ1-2	TGCAGCGTTGCCGCTAATAACTATGGCTACACCTTC	CSVAANNYGYTF
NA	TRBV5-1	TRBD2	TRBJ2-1	TGCGCCAGCAGACCTATGGGGGGGAGCTCCTACAATGAGCAGTTCTTC	CASRPMGGSSYNEQFF
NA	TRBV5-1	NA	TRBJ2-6	TGCGCCAGCAGCTTACCCACAGGGTCTGGGGCCAACGTCCTGACTTTC	CASSLPTGSGANVLTF
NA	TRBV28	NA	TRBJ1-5	TGTGCCAGCAGTCGGCACAGGGGCAATCAGCCCCAGCATTTT	CASSRHRGNQPQHF
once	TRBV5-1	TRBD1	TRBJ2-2	TGCGCCAGCAGCTTGGTGGGACAGACCACCGGGGAGCTGTTTTTT	CASSLVGQTTGELFF
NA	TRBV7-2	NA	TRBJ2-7	TGTGCCAGCAGCTTAGGTAGGGCGAGCTCCTACGAGCAGTACTTC	CASSLGRASSYEQYF
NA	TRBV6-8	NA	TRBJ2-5	TGTGCCAGCAGGCCCGGGGGAAATTGGGGCAGGGTAATCCAAGAGACCCAGTACTTC	CASRPGGNWGRVIQETQYF
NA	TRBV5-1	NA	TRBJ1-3	TGCGCCAGCAGCGATGGAGCAGCAGGGTCTGGAAACACCATATATTTT	CASSDGAAGSGNTIYF
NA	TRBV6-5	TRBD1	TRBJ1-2	TGTGCCAGCAGTTACTTGGACAGGGCGAATGGCTACACCTTC	CASSYLDRANGYTF
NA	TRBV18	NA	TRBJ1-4	TGTGCCAGCTCACCACCGTCACTTGCAACTAATGAAAAACTGTTTTTT	CASSPPSLATNEKLFF
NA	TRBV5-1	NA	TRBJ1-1	TGCGCCAGCTACGGTTTTGGCACTGAAGCTTTCTTT	CASYGFGTEAFF
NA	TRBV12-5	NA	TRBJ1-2	TGTGCTAGTGTCGGGGGAAACGGTGGCTACACCTTC	CASVGGNGGYTF
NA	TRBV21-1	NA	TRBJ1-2	TGTGCCAGCAGCAAAGGGAAGAGGGGGCTCTATGGCTACACCTTC	CASSKGKRGLYGYTF
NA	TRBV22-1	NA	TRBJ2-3	TGTCCTGGGAGCGCACAATTGGGACAGGGAACAAGAGATACGCAGTATTTT	CPGSAQLGQGTRDTQYF
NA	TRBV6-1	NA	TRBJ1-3	TGTGCCAGCAATCTTTCTGGAAACACCATATATTTT	CASNLSGNTIYF
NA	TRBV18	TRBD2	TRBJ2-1	TGTGCCAGCTCAGCCTTCCGGGCTAGCGGGAGGGTTAATGAGCAGTTCTTC	CASSAFRASGRVNEQFF
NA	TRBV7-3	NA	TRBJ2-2	TGTGCCAGCAGCTTAACGCGGGACACCGGGGAGCTGTTTTTT	CASSLTRDTGELFF
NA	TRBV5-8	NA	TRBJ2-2	TGTGCCAGCAGCCGCCGGTCCGGGAGTGCGACCGGGGAGCTGTTTTTT	CASSRRSGSATGELFF
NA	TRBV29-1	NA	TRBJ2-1	TGCAGCGTTGGGTGGAGGGGTATACCCTACAATGAGCAGTTCTTC	CSVGWRGIPYNEQFF
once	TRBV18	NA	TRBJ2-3	TGTGCCAGCTCACCAGGGTTGGCGGATACGCAGTATTTT	CASSPGLADTQYF
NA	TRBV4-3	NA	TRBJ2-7	TGCGCCCGAACGGAGACCTACGAGCAGTACTTC	CARTETYEQYF
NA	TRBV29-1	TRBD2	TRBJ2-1	TGCAGCGTACACCGACTAGCTTTTCAGAGCTCCTACAATGAGCAGTTCTTC	CSVHRLAFQSSYNEQFF
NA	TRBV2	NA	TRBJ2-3	TGTGCCAGCAAGGATTGGGATACGCAGTATTTT	CASKDWDTQYF
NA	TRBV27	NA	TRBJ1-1	TGTGCCAGCAGTTCAAGGGGTTTGAACACTGAAGCTTTCTTT	CASSSRGLNTEAFF
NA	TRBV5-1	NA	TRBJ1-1	TGCGCCAGCAGCGTACCGGCAGGTCTAAACACTGAAGCTTTCTTT	CASSVPAGLNTEAFF
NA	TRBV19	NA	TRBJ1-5	TGTGCCAGTAGTATCATACAGGGTGCGCGTCAGCCCCAGCATTTT	CASSIIQGARQPQHF
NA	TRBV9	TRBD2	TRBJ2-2	TGTGCCAGCAGCGGGACTAGCGGATACACCGGGGAGCTGTTTTTT	CASSGTSGYTGELFF
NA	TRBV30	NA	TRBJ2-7	TGTGCCTGGACAGGGGTGGCTTACGAGCAGTACTTC	CAWTGVAYEQYF
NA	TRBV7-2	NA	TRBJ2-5	TGTGCCAGCAGCCGCGGAGAGGCGGAGACCCAGTACTTC	CASSRGEAETQYF
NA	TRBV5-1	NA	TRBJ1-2	TGCGCCAGCAGCAAACTACAGGTGGGGTATGGCTACACCTTC	CASSKLQVGYGYTF
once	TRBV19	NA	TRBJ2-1	TGTGCCAGTAGTGCGTCCTACAGGGGGGGAGACTACAATGAGCAGTTCTTC	CASSASYRGGDYNEQFF
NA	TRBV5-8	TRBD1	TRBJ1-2	TGTGCCAGCAGCGTTGGGACAGGGGGCCTCTATGGCTACACCTTC	CASSVGTGGLYGYTF
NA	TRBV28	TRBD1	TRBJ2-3	TGTGCCAGCAGTGTCCCAGGGGGTGGGAGCACAGATACGCAGTATTTT	CASSVPGGGSTDTQYF
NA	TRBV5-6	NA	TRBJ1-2	TGTGCCAGCAGCTTGGCTATGGGCGGCTACACCTTC	CASSLAMGGYTF
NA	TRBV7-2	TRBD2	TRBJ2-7	TGTGCCAGCAGCGGGGGGACTAGCGGGAGCGAGCAGTACTTC	CASSGGTSGSEQYF
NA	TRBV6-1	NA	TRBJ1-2	TGTGCCAGCAGTGAAGATTACTATAGCCCCCTCGGATATGGCTACACCTTC	CASSEDYYSPLGYGYTF